This TCR beta chain emerged from a study of blood T cell repertoires in COVID-19. The method was immunoSEQ multiplex PCR; TCRdb's version includes in-frame clones alone and lacks a portion of them. The data show about 270,000 clones, with 85% to 90% seen just once and approximately 4% held by the top ten. With V trimmed by 3 bases and J by 5 bases, 1 base remained unmatched. The CDR3 loop spans 13 amino acids. Germline assignment: CDR1 WNHNN and CDR2 SYGVQD (reference sequence). Sequencing was carried out using PBMCs or T cells enriched from blood (not recorded which). The V call is TRBV10-1, the J call TRBJ2-7; 10 bases align to TRBD2. The TCR was taken from a woman aged 25 to 39 with acute COVID-19. The chain's CDR3 is CASSDLAGDEQYF. CDR3 nucleotides: TGCGCCAGCAGTGACCTAGCGGGAGACGAGCAGTACTTC.